This record concerns one T cell receptor (beta chain) sequence. The V and J ends lost 3 bases and 10 bases, in that order; junction bases with no gene match: 14. The germline V gene has CDR1 MNHNS and CDR2 SASEGT. This CDR3 has 16 amino acids. In the authors' methods: Researchers report that nucleated cell counts were estimated from reference gene primer amplification. The method was immunoSEQ multiplex PCR; TCRdb's version includes in-frame clones alone and lacks a portion of them. Clone size and V and J calls were adopted from that table, with D and trimming inferred from the DNA. The sample has a few hundred thousand clones, 70% to 90% seen once. The entry originates in a study of blood T cell repertoires in COVID-19. Across the study: Samples came from the United States, Italy and Spain, spanning acute and convalescent COVID-19. T cells, B-cell-depleted T cells, or PBMCs supplied cDNA or gDNA.

J is TRBJ1-1 and V is TRBV6-1; 10 bases are a match to TRBD1. The sample consisted of peripheral blood. The clonotype originates from a man aged 18 to 29 with COVID-19, enrolled during active disease. CDR3 sequence (DNA): TGTGCCAGCAGTGATGAGCCCCCTGACAGGGGGCGAGCAGCTTTCTTT. Encoded protein: CASSDEPPDRGRAAFF.